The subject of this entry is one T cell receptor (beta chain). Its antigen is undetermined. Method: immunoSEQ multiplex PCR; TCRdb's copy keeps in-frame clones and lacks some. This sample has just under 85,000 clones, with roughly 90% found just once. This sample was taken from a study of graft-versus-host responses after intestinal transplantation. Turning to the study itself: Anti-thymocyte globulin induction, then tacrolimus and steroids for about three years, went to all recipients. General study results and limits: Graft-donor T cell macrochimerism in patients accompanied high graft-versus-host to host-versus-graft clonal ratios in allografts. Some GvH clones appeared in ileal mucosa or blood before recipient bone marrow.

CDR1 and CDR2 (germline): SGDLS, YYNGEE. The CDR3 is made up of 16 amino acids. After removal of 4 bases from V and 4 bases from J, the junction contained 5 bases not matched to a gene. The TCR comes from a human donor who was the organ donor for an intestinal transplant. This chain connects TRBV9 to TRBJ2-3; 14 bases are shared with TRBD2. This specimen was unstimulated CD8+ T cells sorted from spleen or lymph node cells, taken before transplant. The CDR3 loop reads CASSLWTSGGPDTQYF. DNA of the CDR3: TGTGCCAGCAGCTTATGGACTAGCGGGGGGCCAGATACGCAGTATTTT.